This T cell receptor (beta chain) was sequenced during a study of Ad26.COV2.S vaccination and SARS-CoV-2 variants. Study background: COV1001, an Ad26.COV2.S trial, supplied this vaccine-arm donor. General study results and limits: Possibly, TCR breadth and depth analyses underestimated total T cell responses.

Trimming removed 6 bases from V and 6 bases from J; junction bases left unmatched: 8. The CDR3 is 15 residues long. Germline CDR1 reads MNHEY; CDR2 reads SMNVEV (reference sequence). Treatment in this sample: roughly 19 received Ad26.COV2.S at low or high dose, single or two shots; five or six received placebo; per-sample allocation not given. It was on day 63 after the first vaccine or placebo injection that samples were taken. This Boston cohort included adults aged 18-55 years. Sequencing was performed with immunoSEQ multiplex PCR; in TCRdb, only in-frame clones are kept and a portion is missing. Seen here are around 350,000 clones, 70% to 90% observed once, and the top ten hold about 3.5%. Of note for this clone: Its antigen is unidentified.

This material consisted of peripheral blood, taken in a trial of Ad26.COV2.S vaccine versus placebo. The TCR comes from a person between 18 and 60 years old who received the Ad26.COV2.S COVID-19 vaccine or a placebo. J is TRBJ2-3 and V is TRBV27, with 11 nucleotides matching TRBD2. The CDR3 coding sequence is TGTGCCAGCAGGGTAGCGGGAGGGCCATGGGATACGCAGTATTTT. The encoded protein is CASRVAGGPWDTQYF.